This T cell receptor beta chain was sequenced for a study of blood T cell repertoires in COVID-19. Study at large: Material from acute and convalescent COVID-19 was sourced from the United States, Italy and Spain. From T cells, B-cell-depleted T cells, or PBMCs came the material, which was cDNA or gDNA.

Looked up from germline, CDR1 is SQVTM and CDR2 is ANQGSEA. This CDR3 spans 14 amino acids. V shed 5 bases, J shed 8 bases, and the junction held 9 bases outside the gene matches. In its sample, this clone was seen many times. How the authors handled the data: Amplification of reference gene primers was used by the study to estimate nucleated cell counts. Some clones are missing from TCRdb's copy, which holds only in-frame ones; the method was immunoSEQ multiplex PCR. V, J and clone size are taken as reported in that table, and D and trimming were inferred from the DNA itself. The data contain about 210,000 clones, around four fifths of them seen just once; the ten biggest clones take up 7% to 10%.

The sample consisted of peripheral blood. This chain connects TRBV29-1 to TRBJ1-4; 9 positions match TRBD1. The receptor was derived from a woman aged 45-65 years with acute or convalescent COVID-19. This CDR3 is CSVTTGGEGEKLFF. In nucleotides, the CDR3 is TGCAGCGTTACAACAGGGGGCGAAGGGGAAAAACTGTTTTTT.